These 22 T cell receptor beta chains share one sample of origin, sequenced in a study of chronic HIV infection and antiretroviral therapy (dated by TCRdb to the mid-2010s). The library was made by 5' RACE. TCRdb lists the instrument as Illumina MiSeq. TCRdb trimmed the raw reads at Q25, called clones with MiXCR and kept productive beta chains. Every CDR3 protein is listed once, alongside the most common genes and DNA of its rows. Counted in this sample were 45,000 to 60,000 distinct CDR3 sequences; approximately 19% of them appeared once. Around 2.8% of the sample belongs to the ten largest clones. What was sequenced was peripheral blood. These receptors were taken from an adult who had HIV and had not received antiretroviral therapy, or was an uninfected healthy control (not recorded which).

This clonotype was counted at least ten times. The CDR3 coding sequence is TGTGCCAGCAGCTTAGTGGGACAGACCAACGAGCAGTACTTC. Its protein product is CASSLVGQTNEQYF. This chain joins TRBV7-9 and TRBJ2-7, with 7 positions matching TRBD1. The germline V gene encodes CDR1 SEHNR and CDR2 FQNEAQ (reference sequence). V was clipped by 1 base and J by 5 bases; unmatched bases: 5. CDR3 length: 14 residues. The complete variable domain, with remaining parts taken from reference TRBV7-9 and TRBJ2-7, reads DTGVSQNPRHKITKRGQNVTFRCDPISEHNRLYWYRQTLGQGPEFLTYFQNEAQLEKSRLLSDRFSAERPKGSFSTLEIQRTEQGDSAMYLCASSLVGQTNEQYFGPGTRLTVT.

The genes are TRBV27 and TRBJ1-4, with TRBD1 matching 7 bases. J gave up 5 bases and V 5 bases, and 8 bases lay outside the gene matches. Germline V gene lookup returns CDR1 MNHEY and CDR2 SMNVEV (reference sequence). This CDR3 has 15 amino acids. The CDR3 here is CASSRDRAGNEKLFF. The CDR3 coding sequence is TGTGCCAGCAGTCGCGACAGGGCGGGCAATGAAAAACTGTTTTTT.

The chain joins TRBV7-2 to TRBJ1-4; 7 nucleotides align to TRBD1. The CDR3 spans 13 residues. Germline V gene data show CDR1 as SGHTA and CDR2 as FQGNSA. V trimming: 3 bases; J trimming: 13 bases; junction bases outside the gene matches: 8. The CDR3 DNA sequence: TGTGCCAGCAGCTTCCCGCCGGGACAGACACTGTTTTTT. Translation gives CASSFPPGQTLFF.

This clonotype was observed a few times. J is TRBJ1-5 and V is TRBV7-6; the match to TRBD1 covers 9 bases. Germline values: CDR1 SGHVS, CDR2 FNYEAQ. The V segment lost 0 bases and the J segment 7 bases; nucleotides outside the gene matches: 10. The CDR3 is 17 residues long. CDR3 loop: CASSLASGQGLEQPQHF. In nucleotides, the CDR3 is TGTGCCAGCAGCTTAGCGTCGGGACAGGGTTTGGAACAGCCCCAGCATTTT.

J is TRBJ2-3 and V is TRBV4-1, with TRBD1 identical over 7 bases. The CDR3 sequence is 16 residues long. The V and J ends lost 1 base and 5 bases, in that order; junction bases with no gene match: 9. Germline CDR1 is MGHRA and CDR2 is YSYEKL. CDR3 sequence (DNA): TGCGCCAGCAGCCAAGGGTACAGGGGAAGGCTAGATACGCAGTATTTT. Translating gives CASSQGYRGRLDTQYF.

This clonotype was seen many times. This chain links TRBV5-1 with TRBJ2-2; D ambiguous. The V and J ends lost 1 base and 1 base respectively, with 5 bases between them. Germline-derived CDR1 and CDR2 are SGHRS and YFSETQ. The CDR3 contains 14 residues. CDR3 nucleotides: TGCGCCAGCAGCTTGCCACTGAACACCGGGGAGCTGTTTTTT. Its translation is CASSLPLNTGELFF.

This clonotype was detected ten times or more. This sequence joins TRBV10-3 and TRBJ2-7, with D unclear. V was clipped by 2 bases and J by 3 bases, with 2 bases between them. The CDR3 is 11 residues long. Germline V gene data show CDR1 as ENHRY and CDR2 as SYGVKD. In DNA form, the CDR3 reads TGTGCCATCAGTGAGGGCTACGAGCAGTACTTC. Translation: CAISEGYEQYF.

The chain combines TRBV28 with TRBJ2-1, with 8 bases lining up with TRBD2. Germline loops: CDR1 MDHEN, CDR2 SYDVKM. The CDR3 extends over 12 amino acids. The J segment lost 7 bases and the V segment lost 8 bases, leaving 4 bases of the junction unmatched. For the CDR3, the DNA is TGTGCCAGCGGACTAGCTGGGAATGAGCAGTTCTTC. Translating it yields CASGLAGNEQFF.

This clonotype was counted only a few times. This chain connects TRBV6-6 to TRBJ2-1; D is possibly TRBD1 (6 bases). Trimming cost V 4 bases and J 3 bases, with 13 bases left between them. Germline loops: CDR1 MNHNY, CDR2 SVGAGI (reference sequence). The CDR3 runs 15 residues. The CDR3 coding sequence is TGTGCCAGCAGTTCTACTGAGGGGGTCTACAATGAGCAGTTCTTC. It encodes CASSSTEGVYNEQFF.

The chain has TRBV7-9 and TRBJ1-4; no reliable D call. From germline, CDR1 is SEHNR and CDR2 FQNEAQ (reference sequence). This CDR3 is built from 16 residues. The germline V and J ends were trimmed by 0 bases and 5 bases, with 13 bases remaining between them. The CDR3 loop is CASSLALSAGNEKLFF. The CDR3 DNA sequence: TGTGCCAGCAGCTTAGCGTTGTCGGCAGGAAATGAAAAACTGTTTTTT. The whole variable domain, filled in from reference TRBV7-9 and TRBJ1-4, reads DTGVSQNPRHKITKRGQNVTFRCDPISEHNRLYWYRQTLGQGPEFLTYFQNEAQLEKSRLLSDRFSAERPKGSFSTLEIQRTEQGDSAMYLCASSLALSAGNEKLFFGSGTQLSVL.

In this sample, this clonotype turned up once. DNA of the CDR3: TGTGCCATCAGTTCCCTCTGGGACCTGCATGGCTACACCTTC. Its protein is CAISSLWDLHGYTF. The chain joins TRBV10-3 to TRBJ1-2; a weak D match, TRBD1 (5 bases). The ends were cut back, 5 bases at V and 6 bases at J, with 16 bases in the middle. Germline V gene sequence: CDR1 ENHRY, CDR2 SYGVKD. The CDR3 length is 14 residues.

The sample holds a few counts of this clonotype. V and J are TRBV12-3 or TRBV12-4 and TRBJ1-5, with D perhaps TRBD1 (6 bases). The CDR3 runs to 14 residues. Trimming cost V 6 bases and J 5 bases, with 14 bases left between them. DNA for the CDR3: TGTGCCAGCAGCCCCCGGACAGCCTATCAGCCCCAGCATTTT. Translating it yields CASSPRTAYQPQHF.

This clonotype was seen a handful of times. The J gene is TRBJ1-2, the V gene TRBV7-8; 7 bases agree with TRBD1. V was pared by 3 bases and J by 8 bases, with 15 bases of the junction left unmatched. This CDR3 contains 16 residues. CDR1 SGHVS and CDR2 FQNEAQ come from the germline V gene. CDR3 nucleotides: TGTGCCAGCAGCTTCGCGGCGCCCGGGACAGCGGTCGGCTACACCTTC. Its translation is CASSFAAPGTAVGYTF.

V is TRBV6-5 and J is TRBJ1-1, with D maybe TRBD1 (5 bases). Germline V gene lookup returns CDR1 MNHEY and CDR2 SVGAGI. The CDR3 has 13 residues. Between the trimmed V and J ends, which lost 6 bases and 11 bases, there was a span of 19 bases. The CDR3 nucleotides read TGTGCCAGCAGGAGGACTGCGGGGCCAGGGGCTTTCTTT. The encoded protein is CASRRTAGPGAFF.

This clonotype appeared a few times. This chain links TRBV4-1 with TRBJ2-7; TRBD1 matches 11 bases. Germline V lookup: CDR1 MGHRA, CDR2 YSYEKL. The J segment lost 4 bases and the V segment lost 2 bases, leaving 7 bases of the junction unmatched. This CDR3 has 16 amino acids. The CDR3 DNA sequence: TGCGCCAGCAGCCAAAACCTGGACAGGGGGCGTTACGAGCAGTACTTC. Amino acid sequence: CASSQNLDRGRYEQYF.

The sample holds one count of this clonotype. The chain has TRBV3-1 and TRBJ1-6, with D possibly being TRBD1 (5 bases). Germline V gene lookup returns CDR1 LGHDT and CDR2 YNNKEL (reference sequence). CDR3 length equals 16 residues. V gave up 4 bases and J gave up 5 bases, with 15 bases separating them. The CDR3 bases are TGTGCCAGCAGCCCCATCAATCGGGGGAATAATTCACCCCTCCACTTT. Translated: CASSPINRGNNSPLHF.

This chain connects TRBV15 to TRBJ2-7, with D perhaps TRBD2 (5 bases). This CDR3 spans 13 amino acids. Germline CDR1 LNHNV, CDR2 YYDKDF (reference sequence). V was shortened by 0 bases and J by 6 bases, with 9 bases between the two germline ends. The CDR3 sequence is CATSRDRGFEQYF. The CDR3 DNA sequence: TGTGCCACCAGCAGAGATCGAGGGTTCGAGCAGTACTTC.

CDR3 bases: TGTGCCAGCAGTATTCAGGGGGTGGTCTACGAGCAGTACTTC. Translation gives CASSIQGVVYEQYF. The genes are TRBV28 and TRBJ2-7, with 7 positions matching TRBD1. V shed 5 bases, J shed 3 bases, and the junction held 7 bases outside the gene matches. CDR3 length: 14 amino acids. CDR1 is MDHEN, CDR2 SYDVKM, per germline.

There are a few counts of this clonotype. CDR3 sequence reads: CASSQAVNYGYTF. For the CDR3, the DNA is TGTGCCAGCAGCCAAGCAGTGAACTATGGCTACACCTTC. This chain connects TRBV3-1 to TRBJ1-2; no definite D call. The V end was cut by 1 base, the J end by 2 bases, with 5 bases between. The CDR3 length is 13 residues. CDR1 is LGHDT and CDR2 is YNNKEL in the germline V gene (reference sequence).

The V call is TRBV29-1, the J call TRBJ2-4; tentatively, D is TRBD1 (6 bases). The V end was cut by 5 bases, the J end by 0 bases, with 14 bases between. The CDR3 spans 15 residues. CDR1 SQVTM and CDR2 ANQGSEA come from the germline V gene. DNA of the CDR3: TGCAGCGTTTCCGCGACAGGATTAGCCAAAAACATTCAGTACTTC. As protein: CSVSATGLAKNIQYF.

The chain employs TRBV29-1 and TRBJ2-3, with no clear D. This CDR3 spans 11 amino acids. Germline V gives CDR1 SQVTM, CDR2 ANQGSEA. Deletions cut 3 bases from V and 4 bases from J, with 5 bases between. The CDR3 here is CSVDRADTQYF. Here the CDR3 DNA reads TGCAGCGTTGATAGGGCAGATACGCAGTATTTT.

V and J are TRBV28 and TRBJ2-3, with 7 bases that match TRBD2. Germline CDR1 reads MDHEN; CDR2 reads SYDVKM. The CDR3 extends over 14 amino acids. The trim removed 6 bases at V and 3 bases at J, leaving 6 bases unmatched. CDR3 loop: CASRPTSRTDTQYF. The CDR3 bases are TGTGCCAGCAGGCCGACTAGCCGTACAGATACGCAGTATTTT.